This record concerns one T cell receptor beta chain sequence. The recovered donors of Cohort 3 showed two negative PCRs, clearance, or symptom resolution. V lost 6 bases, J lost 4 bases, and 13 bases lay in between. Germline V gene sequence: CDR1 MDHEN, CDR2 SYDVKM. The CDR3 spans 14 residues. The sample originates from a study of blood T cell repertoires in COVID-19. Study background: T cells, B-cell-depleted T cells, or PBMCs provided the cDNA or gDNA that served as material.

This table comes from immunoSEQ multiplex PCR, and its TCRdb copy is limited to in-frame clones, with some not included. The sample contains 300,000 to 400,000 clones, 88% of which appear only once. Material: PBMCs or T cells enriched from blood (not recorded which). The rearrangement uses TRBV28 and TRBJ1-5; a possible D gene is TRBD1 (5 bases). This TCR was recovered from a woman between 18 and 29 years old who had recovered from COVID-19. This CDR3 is CASRRTGKNQPQHF. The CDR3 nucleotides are TGTGCCAGCAGACGCACAGGTAAAAATCAGCCCCAGCATTTT.